Below are 20 T cell receptor beta chains sequenced from a single sample in a study of T cell changes during pregnancy in multiple sclerosis. Using immunoSEQ multiplex PCR, the repertoire was profiled, and TCRdb retains in-frame clones only, with some absent. This table has around 40,000 clones, roughly 91% appearing once. The material sequenced was CD4+ T cells from peripheral blood mononuclear cells, taken in the third trimester of pregnancy. The receptors stem from a female donor with multiple sclerosis, enrolled in a pregnancy study.

This clone is medium-sized (0.01 to 0.1%). The chain combines TRBV2 with TRBJ2-7; 8 positions agree with TRBD1. The CDR3 runs 16 residues. The trim removed 5 bases at V and 1 base at J, leaving 10 bases unmatched. Germline V gene sequence: CDR1 SNHLY, CDR2 FYNNEI. CDR3 in DNA: TGTGCCAGCAGTAAGAGTTCGGACAGGGCTTCCTACGAGCAGTACTTC. Protein product: CASSKSSDRASYEQYF.

This clone is a singleton in its sample. This rearrangement joins TRBV19 to TRBJ1-6; no clear D. Germline CDR1 reads LNHDA; CDR2 reads SQIVND (reference sequence). CDR3 size: 12 residues. V lost 3 bases and J 7 bases, leaving 4 bases between the germline ends. CDR3 sequence reads: CASSIENSPLHF. The DNA of the CDR3 is TGTGCCAGTAGTATTGAGAATTCACCCCTCCACTTT. Variable domain in full (rest from reference TRBV19 and TRBJ1-6): DGGITQSPKYLFRKEGQNVTLSCEQNLNHDAMYWYRQDPGQGLRLIYYSQIVNDFQKGDIAEGYSVSREKKESFPLTVTSAQKNPTAFYLCASSIENSPLHFGNGTRLTVT.

The chain has TRBV18 and TRBJ2-5, with D possibly matching TRBD2 (6 bases). There are 14 residues in the CDR3. V was shortened by 0 bases and J by 5 bases, with 10 bases between the two germline ends. Germline-derived CDR1 and CDR2 are KGHSH and LQKENI. CDR3: CASSPPKGTETQYF. As DNA, the CDR3 is TGTGCCAGCTCACCACCGAAGGGGACTGAGACCCAGTACTTC.

The gene calls are TRBV11-2 and TRBJ2-3; 15 nucleotides agree with TRBD2. Trimming removed 5 bases from V and 5 bases from J; junction bases left unmatched: 5. The CDR3 is 16 amino acids. In germline, CDR1 is SGHAT, CDR2 FQNNGV. CDR3 nucleotides: TGTGCCAGCAGCACCGGACTAGCGGGAGGGGTAGATACGCAGTATTTT. Amino acid sequence: CASSTGLAGGVDTQYF.

V and J are TRBV18 and TRBJ1-1; TRBD1 might be the D (6 bases). This CDR3 region has 13 residues. V lost 5 bases and J 7 bases, leaving 14 bases between the germline ends. Germline V lookup: CDR1 KGHSH, CDR2 LQKENI. CDR3 sequence: CASSTGRENEAFF. The CDR3 nucleotides read TGTGCCAGCTCAACAGGGCGAGAAAATGAAGCTTTCTTT. Full variable domain (rest looked up from reference TRBV18 and TRBJ1-1): NAGVMQNPRHLVRRRGQEARLRCSPMKGHSHVYWYRQLPEEGLKFMVYLQKENIIDESGMPKERFSAEFPKEGPSILRIQQVVRGDSAAYFCASSTGRENEAFFGQGTRLTVV.

The J gene is TRBJ2-1, the V gene TRBV12-5; 9 bases fit TRBD2. The J segment lost 12 bases and the V segment lost 5 bases, leaving 5 bases of the junction unmatched. CDR3 length equals 12 residues. CDR1 and CDR2 (germline): LGHNT, FRNRAP. The CDR3 loop reads CASGAGGTLQFF. CDR3 bases: TGTGCTAGTGGTGCGGGGGGGACTTTGCAGTTCTTC.

The V and J genes are TRBV7-8 and TRBJ2-1; a weak D match, TRBD2 (5 bases). V was cut by 5 bases and J by 15 bases, with 11 bases left in between. Germline assignment: CDR1 SGHVS and CDR2 FQNEAQ. CDR3 length equals 10 residues. This chain's CDR3 is CASSLTILFF. The CDR3 coding sequence is TGTGCCAGCAGCCTGACTATTCTGTTCTTC.

The table lists this clone with a count of one. This rearrangement joins TRBV19 to TRBJ1-4, with unresolved D. Germline V gene data show CDR1 as LNHDA and CDR2 as SQIVND (reference sequence). V gave up 5 bases and J gave up 8 bases, with 9 bases separating them. The CDR3 spans 12 residues. The CDR3 coding sequence is TGTGCCAGTAGTCAGCAGCGGGAAAAACTGTTTTTT. This translates into CASSQQREKLFF.

The V call is TRBV6-6, the J call TRBJ2-3; D not certain. CDR3 length equals 14 residues. Germline lookup yields CDR1 MNHNY and CDR2 SVGAGI (reference sequence). V was shortened by 2 bases and J by 0 bases, with 6 bases between the two germline ends. In DNA, the CDR3 is TGTGCCAGCAGTTACCTATCTAGCACAGATACGCAGTATTTT. It specifies CASSYLSSTDTQYF.

CDR3 residues: CAISEGAGANYGYTF. As DNA, the CDR3 is TGTGCCATCAGTGAAGGGGCAGGGGCTAACTATGGCTACACCTTC. The chain couples TRBV10-3 to TRBJ1-2, with a weak D call TRBD1 (6 bases). CDR3 size: 15 residues. Germline V gene sequence: CDR1 ENHRY, CDR2 SYGVKD. Trimming cost V 3 bases and J 0 bases, with 11 bases left between them.

The rearrangement uses TRBV7-9 and TRBJ2-7; D perhaps matches TRBD2 (6 bases). V was shortened by 1 base and J by 2 bases, with 12 bases between the two germline ends. Germline lookup yields CDR1 SEHNR and CDR2 FQNEAQ (reference sequence). This CDR3 region has 15 residues. The CDR3 spells CASSLGASEPYEQYF. For the CDR3, the DNA is TGTGCCAGCAGCTTAGGGGCTAGCGAACCCTACGAGCAGTACTTC.

The J gene is TRBJ2-7, the V gene TRBV2, with TRBD2 identical over 12 bases. V lost 4 bases and J lost 2; bases outside the gene matches: 3. The CDR3 consists of 15 residues. Germline V lookup: CDR1 SNHLY, CDR2 FYNNEI. CDR3 residues: CASSGLAGGPYEQYF. In nucleotides, the CDR3 is TGTGCCAGCAGTGGGCTAGCGGGAGGGCCCTACGAGCAGTACTTC.

The chain employs TRBV29-1 and TRBJ1-2; the match to TRBD1 covers 7 bases. CDR1 and CDR2 (germline): SQVTM, ANQGSEA. This CDR3 contains 14 residues. The J segment lost 5 bases and the V segment lost 0 bases, leaving 6 bases of the junction unmatched. As DNA, the CDR3 is TGCAGCGTTGAAGAACAGGGGCTATCGTATGGCTACACCTTC. Translated, it gives CSVEEQGLSYGYTF.

This chain joins TRBV9 and TRBJ2-5, with 9 bases matching TRBD1. Trimming removed 4 bases from V and 2 bases from J; junction bases left unmatched: 9. CDR3 length: 16 residues. Germline loops: CDR1 SGDLS, CDR2 YYNGEE. The CDR3 bases are TGTGCCAGCAGCCTGGGACAGGGATCAGGGCAAGAGACCCAGTACTTC. Translation: CASSLGQGSGQETQYF.

V is TRBV6-1 and J is TRBJ2-1; 10 nucleotides match TRBD2. Trimming cost V 7 bases and J 6 bases; bases outside gene matches: 6. The CDR3 extends over 14 amino acids. From germline, CDR1 is MNHNS and CDR2 SASEGT. CDR3: CASNPSGRVNEQFF. CDR3 sequence (DNA): TGTGCCAGCAACCCTAGCGGGAGAGTCAATGAGCAGTTCTTC.

The rearrangement joins TRBV18 to TRBJ1-6; tentatively, D is TRBD1 (5 bases). CDR3 length equals 14 residues. Germline-derived CDR1 and CDR2 are KGHSH and LQKENI. Trimming took 4 bases from V and 9 from J, leaving 13 bases between them. The CDR3 is CASSRTREVSPLHF. CDR3 DNA sequence: TGTGCCAGCTCACGGACACGGGAGGTTTCACCCCTCCACTTT.

The genes are TRBV7-8 and TRBJ1-2; TRBD1 aligns across 7 bases. The CDR3 contains 14 residues. Trimming removed 3 bases from V and 3 bases from J; junction bases left unmatched: 4. Germline V gene lookup returns CDR1 SGHVS and CDR2 FQNEAQ. The CDR3 DNA sequence: TGTGCCAGCAGCTTTTCCGGGACAGACTATGGCTACACCTTC. Translation: CASSFSGTDYGYTF.

The gene calls are TRBV10-3 and TRBJ1-4, with 7 bases identical to TRBD1. The CDR3 runs 14 residues. The J segment lost 5 bases and the V segment lost 4 bases, leaving 4 bases of the junction unmatched. Germline values: CDR1 ENHRY, CDR2 SYGVKD. Written as DNA, the CDR3 is TGTGCCATCAGTGCGGGCAGGGGGAATGAAAAACTGTTTTTT. Protein sequence: CAISAGRGNEKLFF.

V and J are TRBV5-4 and TRBJ2-5; tentatively, D is TRBD2 (5 bases). The CDR3 totals 13 residues. The V gene's germline CDR1 is SGHNT and CDR2 YYREEE (reference sequence). Trimming removed 5 bases at V and 0 bases at J, with 8 bases between. The CDR3 loop is CASSARDQETQYF. Here the CDR3 DNA reads TGTGCCAGCAGTGCGAGGGACCAAGAGACCCAGTACTTC.

The DNA for the CDR3 is TGCAGCGTTGGACAGGGAGGCACTGAAGCTTTCTTT. It codes for CSVGQGGTEAFF. This rearrangement joins TRBV29-1 to TRBJ1-1; 7 bases are a match to TRBD1. This CDR3 comprises 12 residues. V dropped 4 bases and J dropped 4; count of bases not matched to a gene: 3. Germline assignment: CDR1 SQVTM and CDR2 ANQGSEA.